This TCR beta chain was observed in a study of shared clonotypes between healthy human individuals. On this clone: The target antigen is unknown.

Regarding the study as a whole: Approximately 4.6% of naive CD4 clonotypes were common to a few donors. Sampling covered nothing but blood. Tissue TCR repertoires likely differ from those found in blood.

Using approximately 200 ng DNA, 25,000 to 35,000 T cell genomes, the sorted-subset replicate PCRs were run. TCRdb's table, derived via immunoSEQ multiplex PCR, lists solely in-frame clones and lacks some. Among roughly 530,000 clones, almost 97% were seen once, and the ten largest hold about 0.057%. Sequencing was done on a sample of naive CD4+ T cells sorted from blood. Subset here: CD45RA+ positively selected. The source of this sequence is a woman aged 25 to 45 in good health.

The CDR3: CASSPCGQKAYEQYF. As DNA, the CDR3 is TGTGCCAGCTCACCATGCGGGCAGAAAGCCTACGAGCAGTACTTC. This sequence joins TRBV18 and TRBJ2-7, with D possibly matching TRBD2 (5 bases). V was trimmed by 2 bases and J by 2 bases, leaving 13 bases between them. The germline CDR1 and CDR2 sequences are KGHSH and LQKENI. The CDR3 sequence is 15 residues long.